The source of this T cell receptor beta chain is a study of T cells in Graves' hyperthyroidism and ophthalmopathy. Broader study findings: Ophthalmopathy, which appeared later, was predicted by the model a median about 6 months before onset. Most clonotypes expanded in thyroid above 0.001 were likewise present in blood.

Clinical symptoms, serum thyroxine and TRAb, thyroid ultrasound and orbital computed tomography were used for the diagnoses. From around 11 ml of fresh peripheral blood, PBMCs were isolated. It was RNA transcripts that yielded the amplified TCR beta CDR3 regions. The study used the HTBI primer set for a first-round RT-PCR of the TCR CDR3. Using its own MiXCR run on the multiplex PCR reads, TCRdb lists one record per CDR3 protein. The data contain a few hundred thousand distinct CDR3 sequences, around 16% of them singletons. This clonotype was recorded many times. Antigen unknown. CDR1 and CDR2 (germline): SGHTA, FQGTGA. This CDR3 has 16 residues. Trimming stripped 3 bases from V and 0 bases from J, with 11 bases between.

The sequenced sample was blood. The rearrangement joins TRBV7-3 to TRBJ2-2, with D unresolved. This sequence originates from a woman between 18 and 29 years old with Graves' hyperthyroidism. The CDR3 spells CASSLAGITNTGELFF. Here the CDR3 DNA reads TGTGCCAGCAGCTTGGCAGGCATAACGAACACCGGGGAGCTGTTTTTT.